This T cell receptor (beta chain) was documented in a study of molecular identifiers for immune sequencing clone quantification. The CDR3 runs 13 residues. Trimming took off 3 bases at V and 4 bases at J, with 10 bases between the two ends. From germline, CDR1 is SGHNT and CDR2 YYREEE (reference sequence). This clonotype has ten or more counts. The antigen remains undetermined. Findings and limits, study-wide: Over 98% of effector molecules, but under 1% in naive cells, were held by clones with more than 20 RNA copies. Spiked Jurkat TCR RNA from one cell was reportedly detectable among over 800,000 naive cells.

Each CDR3 protein gets one entry after TCRdb re-called the PCR reads with MiXCR. The sample holds about 630,000 distinct CDR3 sequences, 25% seen once. Sequencing was done on a sample of naive CD8+ T cells from blood, with Jurkat cell RNA spiked in. Subset noted: FACS-sorted CD8+CD4-CCR7+CD45RA+ naive T cells. The chain combines TRBV5-4 with TRBJ1-2; tentatively, D is TRBD1 (5 bases). This receptor was obtained from a human donor in good health. Some libraries in this study had Jurkat cell RNA spiked in. This CDR3 is CASSSQDIYGYTF. The CDR3 region has the DNA TGTGCCAGCAGCTCCCAGGACATCTATGGCTACACCTTC.